These T cell receptor beta chains were read from a single sample in a study of blood T cell repertoires in COVID-19. Sequencing used immunoSEQ multiplex PCR; TCRdb keeps in-frame clones, though not all of them. The table has nearly 350,000 clones, around 82% seen once. The sample taken for sequencing was peripheral blood. All receptors come from a man aged 25-45 years with active or convalescent COVID-19. Both conserved end residues are part of each CDR3. A D gene is named only where the DNA matches it firmly. A clone size is listed for some rows: how often the clone was seen (once, few, many), or a class if it is expanded.

j_gene: TRBJ1-1; d_gene: -; v_gene: TRBV5-1; abundance: -; CDR3nt: TGCGCCAGCAGCCCATCGGGGAGCACTGAAGCTTTCTTT; CDR3aa: CASSPSGSTEAFF
j_gene: TRBJ2-1; d_gene: -; v_gene: TRBV19; abundance: -; CDR3nt: TGTGCCAGTAATAGGGGAGGAGGGGGCTACTACAATGAGCAGTTCTTC; CDR3aa: CASNRGGGGYYNEQFF
j_gene: TRBJ1-2; d_gene: -; v_gene: TRBV30; abundance: -; CDR3nt: TGTGCCTGGAGTCTCCAGACTGGAGGCTACACCTTC; CDR3aa: CAWSLQTGGYTF
j_gene: TRBJ1-6; d_gene: TRBD1; v_gene: TRBV4-1; abundance: -; CDR3nt: TGCGCCAGCAAAGCCGCGGGTACAGGGGAGGATTCACCCCTCCACTTT; CDR3aa: CASKAAGTGEDSPLHF
j_gene: TRBJ2-5; d_gene: -; v_gene: TRBV30; abundance: -; CDR3nt: TGTGCCTGGAGTGTAAGGAGCGAAGAGACCCAGTACTTC; CDR3aa: CAWSVRSEETQYF
j_gene: TRBJ2-1; d_gene: -; v_gene: TRBV27; abundance: -; CDR3nt: TGTGCCAGCAGTTGGAGGCCCAATGAGCAGTTCTTC; CDR3aa: CASSWRPNEQFF
j_gene: TRBJ1-1; d_gene: TRBD1; v_gene: TRBV16; abundance: once; CDR3nt: TGTGCCAGCAGCCGGGACAGGGGGCAGAACACTGAAGCTTTCTTT; CDR3aa: CASSRDRGQNTEAFF
j_gene: TRBJ2-7; d_gene: TRBD1; v_gene: TRBV9; abundance: once; CDR3nt: TGTGCCAGCAGCACCGGGACAGGGGGCTACGAGCAGTACTTC; CDR3aa: CASSTGTGGYEQYF
j_gene: TRBJ2-2; d_gene: -; v_gene: TRBV6-5; abundance: -; CDR3nt: TGTGCCAGCAGTTACGGAGTACATCCGAACACCGGGGAGCTGTTTTTT; CDR3aa: CASSYGVHPNTGELFF
j_gene: TRBJ1-1; d_gene: -; v_gene: TRBV7-9; abundance: -; CDR3nt: TGTGCCAGCACCCCTTCAGGGAACACTGAAGCTTTCTTT; CDR3aa: CASTPSGNTEAFF
j_gene: TRBJ1-1; d_gene: -; v_gene: TRBV5-1; abundance: few; CDR3nt: TGCGCCAGCAGCTTGGCGGGAGGGAACACTGAAGCTTTCTTT; CDR3aa: CASSLAGGNTEAFF
j_gene: TRBJ2-1; d_gene: -; v_gene: TRBV24-1; abundance: -; CDR3nt: TGTGCCACCAGTTTCTCCCGGGAAGAGCAGTTCTTC; CDR3aa: CATSFSREEQFF
j_gene: TRBJ1-3; d_gene: -; v_gene: TRBV4-1; abundance: -; CDR3nt: TGCGCCAGCAGCCAAGTACCTACCTCTGGAAACACCATATATTTT; CDR3aa: CASSQVPTSGNTIYF
j_gene: TRBJ1-4; d_gene: -; v_gene: TRBV27; abundance: -; CDR3nt: TGTGCCAGCAGTCTCCAGGGGTTAACTAATGAAAAACTGTTTTTT; CDR3aa: CASSLQGLTNEKLFF
j_gene: TRBJ2-7; d_gene: TRBD2; v_gene: TRBV5-6; abundance: -; CDR3nt: TGTGCCAGCAGCTTGGTGCGGGGGGTCTCCTACGAGCAGTACTTC; CDR3aa: CASSLVRGVSYEQYF
j_gene: TRBJ1-1; d_gene: -; v_gene: TRBV6-6; abundance: many; CDR3nt: TGTGCCAGCGAGGGATTAACGGTGAACACTGAAGCTTTCTTT; CDR3aa: CASEGLTVNTEAFF
j_gene: TRBJ1-6; d_gene: -; v_gene: TRBV6-4; abundance: -; CDR3nt: TGTGCCAGCAGACAGGGCAATTCACCCCTCCACTTT; CDR3aa: CASRQGNSPLHF
j_gene: TRBJ1-1; d_gene: -; v_gene: TRBV18; abundance: -; CDR3nt: TGTGCCAGCCACCAAGGGGGTGGTGCTGAAGCTTTCTTT; CDR3aa: CASHQGGGAEAFF